This is a list of T cell receptor beta chains from one sample in a study of control samples from healthy donors and cancer patients. Method: immunoSEQ multiplex PCR; TCRdb's copy keeps in-frame clones and lacks some. The table has 95,000 to 150,000 clones, about 88% seen once. The sequencing input was blood. These receptors were collected from a man between 18 and 29 years old in good health. CDR3s include the opening cysteine and the closing phenylalanine or tryptophan.

cdr3_length j_call v_call cdr3_aa
13 TRBJ2-7 TRBV7-2 CASSSGLFYEQYF
13 TRBJ2-5 TRBV27 CASSQLAQETQYF
15 TRBJ1-3 TRBV7-9 CASSLGRASGNTIYF
13 TRBJ2-7 TRBV19 CASSRDRWNEQYF
16 TRBJ2-1 TRBV6-5 CASSYGSGGSYNEQFF
15 TRBJ1-1 TRBV6-1 CASSEARQTNTEAFF
18 TRBJ1-2 TRBV7-9 CASSLGDPGQGPNYGYTF
14 TRBJ2-7 TRBV27 CASSLHRNPYEQYF
14 TRBJ2-2 TRBV5-6 CASSLVLATGELFF
17 TRBJ1-2 TRBV19 CASSPRLTGPTIYGYTF
17 TRBJ2-3 TRBV15 CATSRGETSGSGDTQYF
14 TRBJ1-2 TRBV5-4 CASSLEGPSYGYTF
12 TRBJ2-7 TRBV5-1 CASSLDGYEQYF
16 TRBJ1-1 TRBV7-9 CASSLDGQGANTEAFF
13 TRBJ1-2 TRBV6-1 CASSETQGYGYTF
14 TRBJ2-3 TRBV27 CASSLTRRADTQYF
15 TRBJ2-1 TRBV5-1 CASSLTKREVNEQFF
14 TRBJ2-5 TRBV24-1 CATSDPGQQETQYF
19 TRBJ2-3 TRBV7-3 CASSLSGVRGTGFADTQYF
18 TRBJ2-1 TRBV20-1 CSASLAQLAGWNNNEQFF
12 TRBJ2-3 TRBV18 CASSPGADTQYF
18 TRBJ2-2 TRBV7-9 CASSGTSGSRANTGELFF
14 TRBJ2-5 TRBV11-2 CASSQGGGGETQYF
15 TRBJ1-5 TRBV7-9 CASSLAGGSNQPQHF
18 TRBJ2-7 TRBV13 CASSLARDRGMIDDEQYF
14 TRBJ2-7 TRBV18 CASSPRTAAYEQYF
12 TRBJ2-1 TRBV6-1 CASFRTTDEQFF
13 TRBJ1-1 TRBV9 CASSVGVGAEAFF
13 TRBJ2-7 TRBV12-3/TRBV12-4 CASTYRGFDEQYF
17 TRBJ2-6 TRBV10-3 CAIRGQGQRSGANVLTF
16 TRBJ2-7 TRBV6-2/TRBV6-3 CASSYSKQTASYEQYF
16 TRBJ2-4 TRBV11-2 CASSLTGTGAKNIQYF
13 TRBJ1-2 TRBV15 CATSRDPGHGYTF
14 TRBJ1-2 TRBV28 CASSPSWGSYGYTF
14 TRBJ1-5 TRBV5-1 CASSQSLGGQPQHF
13 TRBJ1-1 TRBV19 CASSISRDTEAFF
15 TRBJ1-2 TRBV7-6 CASSLDPTARYGYTF
14 TRBJ1-1 TRBV15 CATSRGDRNTEAFF
15 TRBJ2-7 TRBV21-1 CASSRGGQRRYEQYF
19 TRBJ1-5 TRBV6-1 CASSGHNPGQSYSNQPQHF
20 TRBJ2-2 TRBV21-1 CASSKGLRTGDKSGHRGAVF
14 TRBJ1-1 TRBV4-1 CASSNGALNTEAFF
18 TRBJ2-6 TRBV10-3 CAISESQTLISGANVLTF
12 TRBJ1-2 TRBV28 CASSLPQTAYTF
11 TRBJ2-1 TRBV15 CATSRGDRQFF
16 TRBJ2-7 TRBV9 CASSVAASGSPHEQYF
14 TRBJ1-1 TRBV5-1 CASSTTWGKPEAFF
12 TRBJ1-1 TRBV19 CASREGGTEAFF
13 TRBJ1-2 TRBV7-8 CASSFRTIDGYTF